The present T cell receptor (beta chain) was sequenced within a study of T cells in Graves' hyperthyroidism and ophthalmopathy. The study's findings and limits: Blood also held most thyroid clonotypes expanded beyond 0.001. Ophthalmopathy stood apart from stable hyperthyroidism in a 13 V-J model.

Authors of the study amplified TCR beta CDR3 regions from RNA transcripts. TCR CDR3 regions were first amplified by RT-PCR with HTBI primers. TCRdb itself ran the multiplex PCR reads through MiXCR, one entry per CDR3 protein. The sample yields some 760,000 distinct CDR3 sequences, around 15% seen once. To note about this clonotype: Antigen unknown.

With 0 bases removed from V and 6 bases from J, the gap between germline ends came to 9 bases. CDR1 is SGHAT and CDR2 is FQNNGV in the germline V gene. This CDR3 is 15 amino acids long. This sequence originates from a woman aged 18-29 years with Graves' hyperthyroidism. Specimen: blood. V is TRBV11-2 and J is TRBJ1-6; no clear D gene. The CDR3 DNA reads TGTGCCAGCAGCTTAGAGCCTACCTCTAATTCACCCCTCCACTTT. It translates to CASSLEPTSNSPLHF.